This TCR beta chain came from a study of T cell changes during pregnancy in multiple sclerosis. The data were produced by immunoSEQ multiplex PCR, yet TCRdb's version contains in-frame clones alone and is incomplete. The sample lists fewer than 65,000 clones; 91% were seen once. The length of the CDR3 is 13 residues. Germline CDR1 and CDR2: LGHNA and YSLEER. V was pared by 3 bases and J by 6 bases, with 11 bases between. The receptor was isolated from a female donor with multiple sclerosis, enrolled in a pregnancy study. The material sequenced was peripheral blood, taken before pregnancy. This chain joins TRBV4-3 and TRBJ1-1; D remains unclear. CDR3: CASSHDLAAEAFF. The DNA for the CDR3 is TGCGCCAGCAGCCATGACTTGGCAGCTGAAGCTTTCTTT.